This TCR beta chain was documented in a study of CD8+ T cells in alopecia areata. Regarding the study as a whole: Mice gave a clearer picture of TCR sharing than patients did, possibly for HLA-related reasons. Clonality exceeded that of normal scalp in lesional scalp, most notably in alopecia totalis/universalis. Sequencing of scalp samples also includes resident alphabeta T cells from normal skin.

Notes on this clone: The antigen is unknown.

The authors sorted CD4+ and CD8+ T cells from PBMCs. After isolation, RNA underwent reverse transcription to generate cDNA as the sequencing template. Sequenced by immunoSEQ multiplex PCR; TCRdb stores in-frame clones only, minus some. The data show 98,000 or so clones, with roughly 64% seen just once and roughly 20% held by the top ten. Sequencing input: CD8+ T cells sorted from blood. The origin of this receptor is a human donor in good health.

CDR3 sequence (DNA): TGTGCCAGCAGCTTAGGGCTAGCGGGGCCTATTGGACAAGAGACCCAGTACTTC. Translating it yields CASSLGLAGPIGQETQYF. The chain combines TRBV7-2 with TRBJ2-5; 9 positions match TRBD2. The germline CDR1 and CDR2 sequences are SGHTA and FQGNSA. J gave up 2 bases and V 1 base, and 11 bases lay outside the gene matches. The CDR3 loop spans 18 amino acids.